This T cell receptor (beta chain) originates from a study of vaccination and CD4 T cells after COVID-19. Study overall: Nasal swab PCR had detected SARS-CoV-2 in convalescent patients, ten or so mild and one severe. Post-vaccine specimens were obtained a median around 79 days after dose two (range 14 to 241).

As to treatment: approximately 10-day PBMC culture with coronavirus spike peptide pools or control peptides (ViraFEST assay). Fresh IL-2 medium replaced half the culture medium on days 3 and 7. CD4+ T cells that had been cultured provided DNA sequenced with the Oncomine TCR Beta short-read assay. The source of extracted genomic DNA was cultured CD4+ T cells. TCRdb reprocessed the PCR reads with MiXCR, giving one entry per CDR3 protein. The sample lists 20,000 to 25,000 distinct CDR3 sequences; roughly 70% were seen once. Notes on this clonotype: No antigen is known for it.

The CDR3 extends over 15 amino acids. With 1 base clipped from V and 3 bases from J, the junction kept 4 bases outside the gene matches. Looked up from germline, CDR1 is SGHTA and CDR2 is FQGNSA. V gene TRBV7-2 combines with J gene TRBJ1-2, with 8 bases identical to TRBD1. The source material was CD4+ T cells from blood, cultured in vitro. The receptor was derived from a human donor who had recovered from COVID-19. The CDR3: CASSLGPGGDYGYTF. CDR3 DNA: TGTGCCAGCAGCTTAGGCCCAGGGGGCGACTATGGCTACACCTTC.